This TCR beta chain was sequenced during a study of blood T cell repertoires in COVID-19 (dated by TCRdb to 2019 to 2021). Concerning the study at large: The collaborator samples originated in the United States, Italy and Spain and spanned the acute and convalescent phases of COVID-19. The prospective study material was composed of cDNA or gDNA derived from T cells, B-cell-depleted T cells, or PBMCs. Deeply sampled blood TCRbeta repertoires from subjects exposed to, actively infected with, or recovered from COVID-19 were included in the dataset. The repertoires were made available in a free public database intended to serve as a resource for research on the immune response to SARS-CoV-2. Samples were obtained from the ongoing ImmuneRACE study (first 160 participants) and from about 1,300 subjects provided by 6 global collaborators. Sample metadata almost always included a de-identified subject ID, COVID-19 status, age in years and sex. Where HLA class I and class II types were available, the types were taken from metadata supplied by the sample provider, not from assay-based typing.

From cysteine to phenylalanine, the CDR3 is 15 amino acids long. The only DNA kept is the CDR3, 45 bases in frame from the first base. According to the germline V gene, CDR1 reads KGHSH and CDR2 reads LQKENI. Trimming at the junction amounts to 3 bases on V and 1 base on J, and the germline ends lie 12 bases apart. This clone was counted only a few times. This receptor's antigen is unknown. It has no much larger one-base neighbor in the sample; base qualities were not kept. General findings and caveats noted by the study authors: Clinical and demographic metadata were provided uncurated, with the amount varying by source and participant.

The immunoSEQ Assay, a bias-controlled multiplex PCR, was used to amplify TCRbeta CDR3 regions from genomic DNA. The original methods were these. Nucleated cell counts per sample were estimated from amplification of reference gene primers within the assay. To quantify the absolute abundance of each unique TCRbeta CDR3 rearrangement, sequence reads were collapsed and filtered. Productive Simpson clonality was computed per sample as the square root of Simpson's diversity index over productive rearrangements. What TCRdb holds here is the immuneACCESS table cut down to in-frame rearrangements. Part of the clones is not present; checked against another copy, under half of the missing clones reflect an unresolved V gene, and the others are unexplained. D and trimming were read from the DNA, whereas the V and J calls and clone size are those reported in that table. The sample has over 250,000 clones on record, 88% of them singletons. Of the sample, 0.95% to 1% is held by the ten largest clones.

Another Seattle source contributed samples from volunteer blood donors who had recovered from COVID-19. The collaborating institutions used their own protocols to collect whole blood in K2EDTA tubes. For TCRbeta analysis, collaborators shipped samples as frozen whole blood, isolated PBMCs, or DNA extracted from either of those sample types. The clonotype originates from a woman between 40 and 55 years old who had recovered from COVID-19. Sequenced material: peripheral blood. The chain is made from TRBV18 and TRBJ1-1; too little of a D gene remains to name it. CDR3 reads: CASSPPRAGNTEAFF. The DNA sequence is given as TGTGCCAGCTCACCCCCGAGGGCGGGGAACACTGAAGCTTTCTTT.